These 16 T cell receptor beta chains share one sample of origin, sequenced in a study of CD8+ T cells in alopecia areata. In each case, RNA was isolated and then reverse transcribed into cDNA as the sequencing template. Repertoires were generated with immunoSEQ multiplex PCR, while TCRdb's copy carries only in-frame clones and drops some. Among over 250,000 clones, 60% were seen once, and the ten largest hold 0.75% to 0.95%. Treatment: oral pan-JAK inhibitor, 5-10 mg twice daily. The material was CD4+ T cells sorted from blood, obtained between weeks 51 and 54, from a patient treated with tofacitinib. The receptor set was obtained from a human donor with alopecia areata.

This chain links TRBV29-1 with TRBJ2-3; the D is unclear. The CDR3 extends over 15 amino acids. Germline V CDR1 and CDR2: SQVTM, ANQGSEA. The ends were cut back, 4 bases at V and 4 bases at J, with 18 bases in the middle. The CDR3, as DNA: TGCAGCGTTGTTGGGCGGCAGTGGAGCCCAGATACGCAGTATTTT. Translated: CSVVGRQWSPDTQYF.

The chain employs TRBV30 and TRBJ1-2; 9 nucleotides agree with TRBD1. Germline-derived CDR1 and CDR2 are GTSNPN and SVGIG (reference sequence). The length of the CDR3 is 18 residues. V shed 6 bases and J 0 bases; nucleotides not matched to a gene: 17. CDR3 coding DNA: TGTGCCTGCGCGCCACCTCCCGGGACAGGGCTGACTAACTATGGCTACACCTTC. This gives the protein CACAPPPGTGLTNYGYTF.

The rearrangement links TRBV4-1 to TRBJ2-7; D is unresolved. The CDR3 is 13 residues long. CDR1 and CDR2 from the germline V gene are MGHRA and YSYEKL. Trimming took 0 bases from V and 0 from J, leaving 3 bases between them. The chain's CDR3 is CASSQDSSYEQYF. For the CDR3, the DNA is TGCGCCAGCAGCCAAGACAGCTCCTACGAGCAGTACTTC.

V and J are TRBV5-1 and TRBJ2-5; no clear D. Germline-derived CDR1 and CDR2 are SGHRS and YFSETQ. The CDR3 spans 15 residues. Trimming shortened V by 0 bases and J by 0 bases, and 9 bases separated the two germline ends. The CDR3 region is CASSLGSPYQETQYF. The CDR3, as DNA: TGCGCCAGCAGCTTGGGTAGTCCGTACCAAGAGACCCAGTACTTC.

This rearrangement joins TRBV19 to TRBJ2-3; D ambiguous. Per germline, CDR1 LNHDA and CDR2 SQIVND (reference sequence). This CDR3 has 16 amino acids. V gave up 3 bases and J gave up 0 bases, with 13 bases separating them. The CDR3 sequence: CASSIGPYPSTDTQYF. DNA of the CDR3: TGTGCCAGTAGTATCGGACCCTACCCAAGCACAGATACGCAGTATTTT.

This clone has only one observation. The rearrangement links TRBV30 to TRBJ2-2; 7 bases are shared with TRBD1. V shed 7 bases, J shed 6 bases, and the junction held 8 bases outside the gene matches. CDR1 GTSNPN and CDR2 SVGIG come from the germline V gene (reference sequence). The CDR3 runs to 13 residues. The DNA for the CDR3 is TGTGCCTATAACGCAGGGGGACCCGGGGAGCTGTTTTTT. Residues: CAYNAGGPGELFF.

The rearrangement links TRBV30 to TRBJ1-2; D call uncertain. Germline-derived CDR1 and CDR2 are GTSNPN and SVGIG (reference sequence). The CDR3 contains 13 residues. Trimming cost V 1 base and J 6 bases, with 12 bases left between them. CDR3 nucleotides: TGTGCCTGGAGTGCCAGGAGAGGCCATGGCTACACCTTC. Translation gives CAWSARRGHGYTF.

This clone has only a few counts. This chain uses TRBV29-1 with TRBJ2-7; no firm D call. Germline-derived CDR1 and CDR2 are SQVTM and ANQGSEA. The CDR3 is made up of 14 amino acids. Trimming left V 4 bases short and J 4 bases short, with 17 bases between. CDR3 in amino acids: CSVAKGSRSYEQYF. The CDR3 nucleotides are TGCAGCGTTGCCAAGGGTTCCCGTTCTTACGAGCAGTACTTC.

The V and J genes are TRBV5-4 and TRBJ2-5; D is perhaps TRBD2 (5 bases). CDR3 length: 14 amino acids. Trimming pared 4 bases from V and 5 bases from J, leaving 15 bases between. Germline V gene data show CDR1 as SGHNT and CDR2 as YYREEE (reference sequence). For the CDR3, the DNA is TGTGCCAGCAGCACCCCCCGAGCGGAGGAGACCCAGTACTTC. Translation: CASSTPRAEETQYF.

A few counts support this clone. V and J are TRBV15 and TRBJ2-4; D ambiguous. The V gene lost 0 bases and the J gene lost 7 bases, with 10 bases spanning the gap. Germline values: CDR1 LNHNV, CDR2 YYDKDF (reference sequence). The CDR3 sequence is 14 residues long. For the CDR3, the DNA is TGTGCCACCAGCAGAGATGGGCGACTCAACATTCAGTACTTC. Residues: CATSRDGRLNIQYF. Filled out from reference TRBV15 and TRBJ2-4, the complete variable domain reads DAMVIQNPRYQVTQFGKPVTLSCSQTLNHNVMYWYQQKSSQAPKLLFHYYDKDFNNEADTPDNFQSRRPNTSFCFLDIRSPGLGDTAMYLCATSRDGRLNIQYFGAGTRLSVL.

The genes are TRBV7-3 and TRBJ1-1; a weak D match, TRBD1 (6 bases). V lost 4 bases and J lost 4, with 10 bases in between. The CDR3 has 13 residues. CDR1 and CDR2 from the germline V gene are SGHTA and FQGTGA. The CDR3 region is CASSSQGSTEAFF. CDR3 DNA sequence: TGTGCCAGCAGCTCCCAGGGGAGCACTGAAGCTTTCTTT.

This chain links TRBV29-1 with TRBJ2-4, with D perhaps TRBD2 (5 bases). Germline CDR1 SQVTM, CDR2 ANQGSEA. V lost 7 bases and J 1 base, leaving 11 bases between the germline ends. The CDR3 has 13 residues. CDR3 residues: CSARGSAKNIQYF. In nucleotides, the CDR3 is TGCAGCGCCCGCGGGTCTGCCAAAAACATTCAGTACTTC.

The chain combines TRBV2 with TRBJ1-5; D is unclear. The germline V gene has CDR1 SNHLY and CDR2 FYNNEI. Trimming stripped 3 bases from V and 4 bases from J, with 10 bases between. The CDR3 loop spans 14 amino acids. CDR3 loop: CASSERHVNQPQHF. The CDR3 region has the DNA TGTGCCAGCAGTGAGCGGCATGTAAATCAGCCCCAGCATTTT.

This clone appeared a few times. The chain is built from TRBV7-9 and TRBJ1-1; D not certain. The CDR3 totals 15 residues. The germline V gene encodes CDR1 SEHNR and CDR2 FQNEAQ (reference sequence). V lost 3 bases and J 3 bases, leaving 14 bases between the germline ends. The CDR3 loop reads CASSFPRGGDTEAFF. DNA for the CDR3: TGTGCCAGCAGCTTCCCTCGGGGTGGGGACACTGAAGCTTTCTTT.

CDR3 amino acids: CASSWGPGGPYGYTF. DNA of the CDR3: TGTGCCAGCAGCTGGGGGCCAGGGGGCCCCTATGGCTACACCTTC. This chain links TRBV5-6 with TRBJ1-2, with TRBD1 matching over 8 bases. V lost 3 bases, J lost 4 bases, and 8 bases stayed unmatched. The CDR3 covers 15 residues. CDR1 SGHDT and CDR2 YYEEEE come from the germline V gene.

The gene calls are TRBV6-5 and TRBJ1-4; D remains ambiguous. The V end was cut by 0 bases, the J end by 2 bases, with 7 bases between. Germline V lookup: CDR1 MNHEY, CDR2 SVGAGI. The length of the CDR3 is 15 residues. Here the CDR3 reads CASSYSRVTNEKLFF. The CDR3, as DNA: TGTGCCAGCAGTTACTCCCGGGTTACTAATGAAAAACTGTTTTTT.